The entry below gives a single T cell receptor beta chain sequence along with its context. Antigen specificity is unknown. One end of the junction does not line up with germline, which may come from a read error. This entry is derived from a study of cytomegalovirus exposure and HLA in healthy donors. Study-level results: Within an earlier analysis, most TCR beta V segments proved productive either about 87% or about 30% of the time.

Primers included in the PCR were 60 Vbeta and 13 Jbeta primers. Some clones are missing from TCRdb's copy, which holds only in-frame ones; the method was immunoSEQ multiplex PCR. The data contain almost 200,000 clones, about four fifths of them singletons. The specimen was PBMCs. The TCR sequence derives from a male donor in good health and CMV-seropositive.

CDR3: CSSSLVSGQAGVYEQYF. In nucleotides, the CDR3 is TGTTCCAGCAGCTTAGTTTCTGGACAAGCTGGGGTTTACGAGCAGTACTTC. The V call is TRBV7-9, the J call TRBJ2-7; possible D gene TRBD1, 5 bases. The CDR3 loop spans 17 amino acids. Germline V lookup: CDR1 SEHNR, CDR2 FQNEAQ (reference sequence).